This record looks at one T cell receptor (beta chain) sequence and its context. This sample was included in a study of blood T cell repertoires in COVID-19. The authors' processing: Nucleated cell counts were estimated from reference gene primer amplification. Profiling relied on immunoSEQ multiplex PCR, and the TCRdb table lists in-frame clones only, not all of them. Clonal size and the V and J genes are those of that table, whereas D and trimming came from the DNA. This sample has approximately 160,000 clones; just under 85% occur once, and the top ten carry around 7.6%. Per germline, CDR1 MDHEN and CDR2 SYDVKM. The V end was cut by 5 bases, the J end by 6 bases, with 17 bases between. The CDR3 has 15 amino acids.

V and J are TRBV28 and TRBJ2-1, with D hard to call. This clonotype was obtained from a man aged 35 to 55 who had recovered from COVID-19. Sequencing used peripheral blood. The CDR3 nucleotides read TGTGCCAGCAGTCCCGGAGATCGTAATATCAATGAGCAGTTCTTC. It translates to CASSPGDRNINEQFF.